This is a list of T cell receptor beta chains from one sample in a study of T cell repertoires in cytomegalovirus infection. TCRdb redid the calling of the reads with MiXCR, one entry per CDR3 protein. The sample lists 450,000 to 600,000 distinct CDR3 sequences, 30% to 40% occurring once. For these TCRs, the target antigens are not known. The sample in question was cultured PBMCs, obtained from culture after CMV antigen stimulation. The receptors were sampled from a human donor in good health (CMV status not recorded). Some clones in this sample may be carry-over from other donors' samples. Both conserved end residues are part of each CDR3. D genes are given only for firm matches. Clone size is not always given. Where it is, it says once, few, many or a class for expanded clones.

V: TRBV6-2/TRBV6-3; D: .; size: .; J: TRBJ2-5; CDR3: CASSASTGQETQYF; DNA: TGTGCCAGCAGTGCTTCGACAGGACAAGAGACCCAGTACTTC
V: TRBV5-4; D: TRBD1; size: few; J: TRBJ2-5; CDR3: CASNEPTGETQYF; DNA: TGTGCCAGCAACGAACCGACAGGGGAGACCCAGTACTTC
V: TRBV7-2; D: .; size: .; J: TRBJ1-3; CDR3: CASSSLARGGNTIYF; DNA: TGTGCCAGCAGCTCACTCGCTCGCGGTGGAAACACCATATATTTT
V: TRBV11-3; D: .; size: .; J: TRBJ2-1; CDR3: CASSFIPQREQFF; DNA: TGTGCCAGCAGCTTTATACCCCAGCGGGAGCAGTTCTTC
V: TRBV7-4; D: TRBD2; size: few; J: TRBJ2-1; CDR3: CASSPSGKGAYNEQFF; DNA: TGTGCCAGCAGCCCTAGCGGGAAGGGGGCCTACAATGAGCAGTTCTTC
V: TRBV29-1; D: .; size: .; J: TRBJ1-1; CDR3: CSVERFVNTEAFF; DNA: TGCAGCGTTGAGAGGTTTGTGAACACTGAAGCTTTCTTT
V: TRBV5-6; D: .; size: .; J: TRBJ2-7; CDR3: CASTFTSGYEQYF; DNA: TGTGCCAGCACCTTTACTAGTGGCTACGAGCAGTACTTC
V: TRBV11-2; D: .; size: .; J: TRBJ2-1; CDR3: CASSSPLFKNNEQFF; DNA: TGTGCCAGCAGCTCCCCGTTGTTTAAAAACAATGAGCAGTTCTTC
V: TRBV20-1; D: TRBD2; size: .; J: TRBJ2-3; CDR3: CSASGGRRDTQYF; DNA: TGCAGTGCTAGTGGCGGGAGGCGGGATACGCAGTATTTT
V: TRBV7-8; D: .; size: few; J: TRBJ2-3; CDR3: CASSLALVGADTQYF; DNA: TGTGCCAGCAGCTTAGCGCTTGTGGGGGCAGATACGCAGTATTTT
V: TRBV6-2/TRBV6-3; D: .; size: .; J: TRBJ2-1; CDR3: CASSFSPTGNEQFF; DNA: TGTGCCAGCAGTTTCAGCCCCACAGGGAATGAGCAGTTCTTC
V: TRBV4-1; D: TRBD2; size: .; J: TRBJ2-3; CDR3: CASSQPGTSGPGQYF; DNA: TGCGCCAGCAGCCAACCCGGGACTAGCGGGCCCGGCCAGTATTTT
V: TRBV7-2; D: .; size: many; J: TRBJ2-4; CDR3: CASSLTDRAKNIQYF; DNA: TGTGCCAGCAGCTTAACCGACCGGGCCAAAAACATTCAGTACTTC
V: TRBV7-9; D: TRBD2; size: few; J: TRBJ2-3; CDR3: CASNPSSGSTDTQYF; DNA: TGTGCCAGCAACCCCTCTAGCGGGAGCACAGATACGCAGTATTTT
V: TRBV10-3; D: TRBD1; size: few; J: TRBJ1-2; CDR3: CATGQDSNYGYTF; DNA: TGTGCCACCGGACAGGATTCCAACTATGGCTACACCTTC
V: TRBV30; D: .; size: .; J: TRBJ1-6; CDR3: CAWRYNNSPLHF; DNA: TGTGCCTGGAGATATAATAATTCACCCCTCCACTTT
V: TRBV7-2; D: .; size: many; J: TRBJ2-3; CDR3: CASSFSPNPTDTQYF; DNA: TGTGCCAGCAGCTTCTCACCGAACCCCACAGATACGCAGTATTTT
V: TRBV7-2; D: .; size: few; J: TRBJ2-5; CDR3: CASSLEGGWVQTQYF; DNA: TGTGCCAGCAGCTTAGAGGGGGGTTGGGTACAGACCCAGTACTTC
V: TRBV7-2; D: .; size: .; J: TRBJ2-5; CDR3: CASSFGTPGGGETQYF; DNA: TGTGCCAGCAGCTTTGGAACCCCCGGAGGTGGGGAGACCCAGTACTTC
V: TRBV7-2; D: .; size: many; J: TRBJ1-5; CDR3: CASSGGTAQPQHF; DNA: TGTGCCAGCAGCGGTGGGACGGCCCAACCCCAGCATTTT
V: TRBV4-3; D: TRBD2; size: .; J: TRBJ2-1; CDR3: CASSQDLPGTMYNEQFF; DNA: TGCGCCAGCAGCCAAGATCTCCCTGGGACTATGTACAATGAGCAGTTCTTC
V: TRBV27; D: .; size: .; J: TRBJ2-3; CDR3: CASSYSPPTDTQYF; DNA: TGTGCCAGCAGTTATTCTCCACCCACAGATACGCAGTATTTT